A single sample gave rise to the 32 T cell receptor beta chains below, sequenced in a study of OX40 agonist ivuxolimab in advanced cancers. Generated by immunoSEQ multiplex PCR, the TCRdb table keeps only in-frame clones and is missing some. In the table there are some 71,000 clones, roughly 89% of which are singletons. Specimen: CD4+ or CD8+ T cells sorted from blood, collected in a trial of the OX40 agonist ivuxolimab. These receptors originate from an adult with an advanced solid tumor such as melanoma, head and neck, liver or kidney cancer.

The CDR3 here is CASSLERTGELFF. For the CDR3, the DNA is TGTGCCAGCAGCTTAGAACGCACCGGGGAGCTGTTTTTT. This sequence joins TRBV7-2 and TRBJ2-2; the D is unclear. The CDR3 is 13 amino acids. V was shortened by 1 base and J by 4 bases, with 4 bases between the two germline ends. Germline V gives CDR1 SGHTA, CDR2 FQGNSA.

This clone was picked up one time. CDR3 coding DNA: TGTGCCAGTAGTCCTAGCGGGAATTACAATGAGCAGTTCTTC. Its translation: CASSPSGNYNEQFF. The chain has TRBV19 and TRBJ2-1; 9 bases are shared with TRBD2. Germline V gives CDR1 LNHDA, CDR2 SQIVND (reference sequence). Unmatched junction bases numbered 3, after V lost 5 bases and J lost 4 bases. The CDR3 extends over 14 amino acids.

This clone was picked up a small number of times. This sequence joins TRBV5-3 and TRBJ2-7; possible D gene TRBD1, 6 bases. TRBV5-3 is given ORF status, its function remaining uncertain. The V and J ends lost 3 bases and 0 bases respectively, with 13 bases between them. The CDR3 consists of 15 residues. This CDR3 reads CARSSDRTYSYEQYF. The DNA of the CDR3 is TGTGCCAGAAGCTCCGACAGGACGTACTCCTACGAGCAGTACTTC.

The V call is TRBV2, the J call TRBJ1-5; D ambiguous. Germline V gene lookup returns CDR1 SNHLY and CDR2 FYNNEI. The V and J ends lost 8 bases and 6 bases respectively, with 23 bases between them. The CDR3 extends over 16 amino acids. CDR3 sequence: CASGPSGQPVGQPQHF. The CDR3 DNA follows: TGTGCCAGCGGGCCCTCGGGTCAGCCCGTTGGTCAGCCCCAGCATTTT. The full variable domain, in which reference TRBV2 and TRBJ1-5 provide the parts outside the CDR3, is EPEVTQTPSHQVTQMGQEVILRCVPISNHLYFYWYRQILGQKVEFLVSFYNNEISEKSEIFDDQFSVERPDGSNFTLKIRSTKLEDSAMYFCASGPSGQPVGQPQHFGDGTRLSIL.

About this clone itself: Other DNA sequences from this sample encode an identical CDR3 as well. The chain links TRBV2 to TRBJ2-3; 14 nucleotides match TRBD2. The CDR3 is 18 amino acids. The germline CDR1 and CDR2 sequences are SNHLY and FYNNEI. V was clipped by 4 bases and J by 10 bases; unmatched bases: 16. CDR3 sequence: CASSGIRETSGGAGAQYF. The CDR3 bases are TGTGCCAGCAGTGGTATCCGGGAGACTAGCGGGGGGGCGGGGGCGCAGTATTTT.

J is TRBJ2-5 and V is TRBV6-1, with a possible D match to TRBD2 (6 bases). CDR3 size: 14 residues. CDR1 and CDR2 from the germline V gene are MNHNS and SASEGT. Deletions cut 6 bases from V and 3 bases from J, with 14 bases between. The CDR3 here is CASRGLAREETQYF. The CDR3 DNA is TGTGCCAGCAGAGGCCTAGCGAGGGAAGAGACCCAGTACTTC.

V gene TRBV29-1 combines with J gene TRBJ2-3; TRBD1 matches 9 bases. CDR3 length: 13 residues. The germline CDR1 and CDR2 sequences are SQVTM and ANQGSEA. V shed 1 base, J shed 11 bases, and the junction held 7 bases outside the gene matches. The CDR3 sequence: CSVEGSQGAWQYF. DNA for the CDR3: TGCAGCGTTGAAGGTTCACAGGGGGCTTGGCAGTATTTT.

The chain is built from TRBV6-1 and TRBJ1-1, with 9 bases aligning to TRBD1. V lost 6 bases, J lost 4 bases, and 6 bases stayed unmatched. The CDR3 totals 14 residues. The V gene's germline CDR1 is MNHNS and CDR2 SASEGT. The CDR3 here is CASSRQGDATEAFF. The CDR3 DNA reads TGTGCCAGCAGCCGACAGGGGGACGCCACTGAAGCTTTCTTT.

The chain recombines TRBV27 with TRBJ2-1; 7 nucleotides align to TRBD2. Unmatched junction bases numbered 9, after V lost 7 bases and J lost 0 bases. The germline V gene encodes CDR1 MNHEY and CDR2 SMNVEV (reference sequence). The CDR3 loop spans 16 amino acids. The CDR3 loop reads CASTPSGGSSYNEQFF. The CDR3 nucleotides are TGTGCCAGCACCCCCTCCGGGGGGAGCTCCTACAATGAGCAGTTCTTC.

The chain combines TRBV28 with TRBJ2-2, with TRBD2 matching over 11 bases. The V gene end was trimmed by 6 bases and the J gene end by 6 bases; junction bases not matched to a gene: 9. The CDR3 extends over 16 amino acids. The germline CDR1 and CDR2 sequences are MDHEN and SYDVKM. This chain's CDR3 is CASRPFSGGAAGELFF. CDR3 nucleotide sequence: TGTGCCAGCAGACCCTTTAGCGGGGGGGCGGCCGGGGAGCTGTTTTTT.

This sequence joins TRBV28 and TRBJ2-1; 8 bases are shared with TRBD1. The V and J ends lost 2 bases and 1 base, in that order; junction bases with no gene match: 4. The CDR3 is 16 residues long. In germline, CDR1 is MDHEN, CDR2 SYDVKM. In nucleotides, the CDR3 is TGTGCCAGCAGTTTACAGGGGGCTTTATCCTACAATGAGCAGTTCTTC. Its translation is CASSLQGALSYNEQFF.

The rearrangement links TRBV2 to TRBJ1-5; no reliable D call. V was trimmed by 4 bases and J by 2 bases, leaving 9 bases between them. From germline, CDR1 is SNHLY and CDR2 FYNNEI. CDR3 size: 14 residues. For the CDR3, the DNA is TGTGCCAGCAGTGCGGGTTTCGGCAATCAGCCCCAGCATTTT. It yields the protein CASSAGFGNQPQHF.

The chain couples TRBV5-8 to TRBJ2-3; the D gene is possibly TRBD2 (6 bases). This CDR3 contains 14 residues. V dropped 9 bases and J dropped 3 bases, with 17 bases sitting between them. CDR1 SGHTS and CDR2 YDEGEE come from the germline V gene. DNA of the CDR3: TGTGCCACCGGCTGGGGGGATGGAACAGATACGCAGTATTTT. Amino acid sequence: CATGWGDGTDTQYF.

This clone was seen a single time. J is TRBJ2-7 and V is TRBV6-6, with a tentative D call TRBD1 (7 bases). CDR1 is MNHNY, CDR2 SVGAGI, per germline (reference sequence). V was cut by 6 bases and J by 3 bases, with 12 bases left in between. CDR3 size: 13 residues. The CDR3 region is CASSPGGFYEQYF. CDR3 DNA sequence: TGTGCCAGCAGCCCAGGGGGGTTCTACGAGCAGTACTTC.

A note on this clone: At the DNA level, this CDR3 is encoded by other sequences in the same sample as well. The chain has TRBV19 and TRBJ1-5; TRBD1 matches at 7 bases. Unmatched junction bases numbered 1, after V lost 3 bases and J lost 5 bases. Germline V gene data show CDR1 as LNHDA and CDR2 as SQIVND (reference sequence). The CDR3 is 13 residues long. CDR3 sequence (DNA): TGTGCCAGTAGTATCGACAGGGATCAGCCCCAGCATTTT. Its protein product is CASSIDRDQPQHF.

The chain employs TRBV28 and TRBJ1-5, with D uncertain. The V gene's germline CDR1 is MDHEN and CDR2 SYDVKM. V lost 8 bases, J lost 5 bases, and 10 bases lay in between. The CDR3 loop spans 12 amino acids. The CDR3 nucleotides read TGTGCCAGCCGTATCGGAGATCAGCCCCAGCATTTT. Translated, it gives CASRIGDQPQHF. Combining the CDR3 with reference TRBV28 and TRBJ1-5 gives the whole variable domain DVKVTQSSRYLVKRTGEKVFLECVQDMDHENMFWYRQDPGLGLRLIYFSYDVKMKEKGDIPEGYSVSREKKERFSLILESASTNQTSMYLCASRIGDQPQHFGDGTRLSIL.

The chain has TRBV9 and TRBJ1-3, with a tentative D call TRBD1 (6 bases). CDR1 and CDR2 (germline): SGDLS, YYNGEE. V was clipped by 3 bases and J by 4 bases, with 14 bases between them. This CDR3 spans 15 amino acids. The CDR3 bases are TGTGCCAGCAGCGCCAGGACAGCTCTCGGAAACACCATATATTTT. Its translation is CASSARTALGNTIYF.

This chain uses TRBV7-9 with TRBJ2-3, with 9 bases matching TRBD2. With V trimmed by 3 bases and J by 5 bases, 6 bases remained unmatched. CDR3 size: 15 residues. Germline lookup yields CDR1 SEHNR and CDR2 FQNEAQ (reference sequence). The CDR3, as DNA: TGTGCCAGCAGCTTTGGCGGGGGGGCCGTAGATACGCAGTATTTT. Encoded protein: CASSFGGGAVDTQYF.

CDR3 in amino acids: CASSREGQGGETQYF. The CDR3 nucleotides read TGCGCCAGCAGCCGTGAAGGACAGGGAGGGGAGACCCAGTACTTC. The genes are TRBV5-1 and TRBJ2-5; possible D gene TRBD1, 8 bases. This CDR3 is 15 amino acids long. CDR1 and CDR2 from the germline V gene are SGHRS and YFSETQ. Between the trimmed V and J ends, which lost 4 bases and 5 bases, there was a span of 18 bases.

This clone was recorded a few times. This sequence joins TRBV29-1 and TRBJ2-7; perhaps TRBD1 as D (6 bases). The ends were cut back, 7 bases at V and 5 bases at J, with 15 bases in the middle. Germline CDR1 SQVTM, CDR2 ANQGSEA. The CDR3 covers 12 residues. In nucleotides, the CDR3 is TGCAGCGGATCCACAGGGTCCCACGAGCAGTACTTC. It is translated as CSGSTGSHEQYF.

The chain employs TRBV30 and TRBJ1-5; 9 nucleotides align to TRBD1. Germline lookup yields CDR1 GTSNPN and CDR2 SVGIG (reference sequence). V lost 3 bases, J lost 5 bases, and 8 bases stayed unmatched. This CDR3 contains 15 residues. The CDR3 DNA is TGTGCCTGGAGAGACGCCGGGACAGGGCATCAGCCCCAGCATTTT. It specifies CAWRDAGTGHQPQHF.

The rearrangement joins TRBV7-3 to TRBJ2-2; TRBD1 is a possible D gene (5 bases). The CDR3 totals 13 residues. Trimming shortened V by 5 bases and J by 3 bases, and 7 bases separated the two germline ends. Germline-derived CDR1 and CDR2 are SGHTA and FQGTGA. The CDR3 bases are TGTGCCAGCAGCGGGGCGGACACCGGGGAGCTGTTTTTT. Amino acid sequence: CASSGADTGELFF. The entire variable domain, with the rest obtained from reference TRBV7-3 and TRBJ2-2, is as follows: GAGVSQTPSNKVTEKGKYVELRCDPISGHTALYWYRQSLGQGPEFLIYFQGTGAADDSGLPNDRFFAVRPEGSVSTLKIQRTERGDSAVYLCASSGADTGELFFGEGSRLTVL.

This chain uses TRBV4-2 with TRBJ1-1, with D uncertain. This CDR3 is built from 14 residues. V lost 0 bases to trimming and J lost 1 base, with 6 bases between them. CDR1 LGHNA and CDR2 YNFKEQ come from the germline V gene. The CDR3 coding sequence is TGTGCCAGCAGCCAAGATCCCAGGAACACTGAAGCTTTCTTT. Its translation is CASSQDPRNTEAFF.

The chain joins TRBV11-2 to TRBJ1-4; D is unresolved. CDR1 is SGHAT and CDR2 is FQNNGV in the germline V gene. Trimming removed 5 bases from V and 3 bases from J, with 10 bases in between. The CDR3 runs to 14 residues. CDR3 DNA sequence: TGTGCCAGCAGCGGAGGTTGGTCTAATGAAAAACTGTTTTTT. It is translated as CASSGGWSNEKLFF.

The chain employs TRBV28 and TRBJ1-5, with D perhaps matching TRBD1 (6 bases). V was clipped by 6 bases and J by 10 bases, with 19 bases between them. Germline-derived CDR1 and CDR2 are MDHEN and SYDVKM. The CDR3 has 14 residues. The DNA of the CDR3 is TGTGCCAGCAGATACGGGGGGGGCCAAAAACCCCAGCATTTT. Its protein is CASRYGGGQKPQHF.

The chain has TRBV5-4 and TRBJ2-1, with D possibly being TRBD2 (5 bases). Between the trimmed V and J ends, which lost 6 bases and 0 bases, there was a span of 25 bases. This CDR3 is built from 19 residues. Germline V lookup: CDR1 SGHNT, CDR2 YYREEE (reference sequence). The CDR3 protein is CASTGGSRRVMSSYNEQFF. As DNA, the CDR3 is TGTGCCAGCACCGGCGGGTCGCGAAGAGTTATGAGCTCCTACAATGAGCAGTTCTTC.

The chain uses TRBV6-5 and TRBJ1-3, with D tentatively TRBD1 (5 bases). CDR1 and CDR2 (germline): MNHEY, SVGAGI. This CDR3 contains 14 residues. Between the trimmed V and J ends, which lost 6 bases and 0 bases, there was a span of 9 bases. The CDR3, as DNA: TGTGCCAGCAGCCGGGACCGCTCTGGAAACACCATATATTTT. Translating gives CASSRDRSGNTIYF.

V gene TRBV5-1 combines with J gene TRBJ2-3; D gene unclear. CDR3 length: 16 amino acids. CDR1 is SGHRS, CDR2 YFSETQ, per germline. V was clipped by 0 bases and J by 0 bases, with 11 bases between them. The DNA of the CDR3 is TGCGCCAGCAGCTTGGGGGCGGCCTCTAGCACAGATACGCAGTATTTT. It yields the protein CASSLGAASSTDTQYF.

This clone was recorded only once. This sequence joins TRBV5-1 and TRBJ2-7, with TRBD1 identical over 7 bases. Germline loops: CDR1 SGHRS, CDR2 YFSETQ. This CDR3 is 14 amino acids long. V lost 4 bases, J lost 1 base, and 5 bases stayed unmatched. CDR3 bases: TGCGCCAGCAGCAAACAGGGGCCTTCCTACGAGCAGTACTTC. It specifies CASSKQGPSYEQYF.

This chain joins TRBV6-1 and TRBJ1-3, with TRBD1 as a possible D gene (5 bases). The CDR3 consists of 15 residues. The germline V gene has CDR1 MNHNS and CDR2 SASEGT. The germline V and J ends were trimmed by 5 bases and 4 bases, with 15 bases remaining between them. CDR3 in DNA: TGTGCCAGCAGTCGGGACCCGGGAGAGGGAAACACCATATATTTT. This translates into CASSRDPGEGNTIYF.

CDR3 sequence reads: CASSLAGPIQGNEQYF. For the CDR3, the DNA is TGCGCCAGCAGCTTGGCCGGTCCCATCCAGGGGAACGAGCAGTACTTC. This chain links TRBV5-1 with TRBJ2-7, with D possibly TRBD1 on 6 matching bases. This CDR3 is 16 amino acids long. V dropped 0 bases and J dropped 5 bases, with 18 bases sitting between them. In germline, CDR1 is SGHRS, CDR2 YFSETQ.

V gene TRBV5-1 combines with J gene TRBJ1-1; maybe TRBD1 (5 bases). The CDR3 covers 13 residues. The germline gives CDR1 SGHRS, CDR2 YFSETQ. V lost 4 bases, J lost 1 base, and 8 bases lay in between. The CDR3 nucleotides are TGCGCCAGCAGCGCGGACACGAACACTGAAGCTTTCTTT. It codes for CASSADTNTEAFF.